The next 3 T cell receptor beta chains were all read from a single sample in a study of T-cell memory formation after mild COVID-19. Each CDR3 protein is one row after TCRdb ran MiXCR on the 5' RACE reads. This table has some 300,000 distinct CDR3 sequences, 20% to 25% appearing once. Material: PBMCs or a T cell subset sorted from them (not recorded which). The receptors were gathered from a man between 18 and 35 years old who had mild COVID-19 (a few samples of this study predate the infection). Cell type and time point are not known.

This clonotype was observed a handful of times. J is TRBJ1-5 and V is TRBV24-1; perhaps TRBD1 as D (5 bases). Germline values: CDR1 KGHDR, CDR2 SFDVKD. This CDR3 contains 15 residues. V was trimmed by 9 bases and J by 4 bases, leaving 18 bases between them. CDR3 region: CATAGQGSGNQPQHF. CDR3 coding DNA: TGTGCCACCGCCGGGCAGGGATCGGGAAATCAGCCCCAGCATTTT.

This chain joins TRBV9 and TRBJ2-3; TRBD2 aligns across 11 bases. The germline V gene encodes CDR1 SGDLS and CDR2 YYNGEE. The CDR3 loop spans 15 amino acids. V lost 2 bases to trimming and J lost 10 bases; unmatched junction nucleotides: 9. CDR3 coding DNA: TGTGCCAGCAGCGTGGCGCTAGCGGGGGGAGAGTCGCAGTATTTT. This gives the protein CASSVALAGGESQYF.

In this sample, this clonotype turned up a few times. V and J are TRBV28 and TRBJ2-7; TRBD1 or TRBD2 may be the D gene (6 bases each). V gave up 6 bases and J gave up 0 bases, with 12 bases separating them. The germline V gene encodes CDR1 MDHEN and CDR2 SYDVKM. The CDR3 is 14 residues long. In nucleotides, the CDR3 is TGTGCCAGCAGCCAAGGGGGGAGCTCCTACGAGCAGTACGTC. It yields the protein CASSQGGSSYEQYV.